This TCR beta chain was captured by sequencing in a study of cytomegalovirus exposure and HLA in healthy donors. The study's findings and limits: Later analysis indicated greater clonal expansion among HLA-associated TCR beta chains than among equally common other chains. Analyses of presence and absence presupposed an approximately uniform sequencing depth across donors. In a later analysis, TCR beta V- and J-gene trimming was associated with a missense DCLRE1C variant.

The PCR made use of 60 Vbeta and 13 Jbeta primers. Only in-frame clones appear in the TCRdb table, and some are missing; sequencing was by immunoSEQ multiplex PCR. The data hold 100,000 to 150,000 clones, with approximately 78% observed a single time. Concerning this clone itself: What it binds is not known.

The germline gives CDR1 LNHDA, CDR2 SQIVND (reference sequence). The V segment lost 7 bases and the J segment 7 bases; nucleotides outside the gene matches: 9. CDR3 length equals 15 residues. This clonotype originated in a woman between 45 and 65 years old in good health and CMV-seropositive. Sequenced sample: PBMCs. The chain uses TRBV19 and TRBJ1-4; TRBD1 agrees at 10 bases. The CDR3 nucleotides read TGTGCCAGTACTCTGGGGACAGGGGTTACTGAAAAACTGTTTTTT. It translates to CASTLGTGVTEKLFF.